The sequence of this T cell receptor beta chain was determined in a study of siplizumab effects on memory and regulatory T cells. Trimming shortened V by 4 bases and J by 2 bases, and 9 bases separated the two germline ends. CDR3 length: 13 amino acids. Germline CDR1 GTSNPN, CDR2 SVGIG (reference sequence). Profiling relied on immunoSEQ multiplex PCR, and the TCRdb table lists in-frame clones only, not all of them. The sample contains 90,000 to 120,000 clones, 90% to 95% of which appear only once. The chain joins TRBV30 to TRBJ2-1, with D perhaps TRBD1 (6 bases). The sequenced sample was Tregs sorted from blood. This sequence was found in a human donor in good health. The CDR3 is CAWIQGTYNEQFF. CDR3 in DNA: TGTGCCTGGATACAGGGTACCTACAATGAGCAGTTCTTC.